This TCR beta chain was found in a study of T cells in narcolepsy. This clone was seen once. Antigen specificity is unknown. The missing conserved phenylalanine or tryptophan at the end of this CDR3 makes a read error likely. This table comes from immunoSEQ multiplex PCR, and its TCRdb copy is limited to in-frame clones, with some not included. Of about 27,000 clones listed, roughly 78% are singletons. The CDR3 contains 14 residues. Trimming pared 10 bases from V and 3 bases from J, leaving 16 bases between. Germline V gene sequence: CDR1 ENHRY, CDR2 SYGVKD. Study-wide points: Healthy controls reportedly lacked the autoreactive clonotypes serially found in patients' blood.

Sequencing used memory (CD45RA-) CD4+ T cells from blood. The receptor's source is a human donor in good health. The J gene is TRBJ1-5, the V gene TRBV10-3; no clear D. The CDR3 coding sequence is TGTGCCACCAAGGCGGCAGAACACAATCAGCCCCAGCATCTT. Its protein is CATKAAEHNQPQHL.